This TCR beta chain was obtained from a study of control samples from healthy donors and cancer patients. Trimming shortened V by 6 bases and J by 7 bases, and 15 bases separated the two germline ends. The CDR3 length is 13 residues. Germline CDR1 reads MDHEN; CDR2 reads SYDVKM. TCRdb's copy holds only in-frame clones and misses some; the assay was immunoSEQ multiplex PCR. This sample has 130,000 or so clones, with nearly 90% found just once. Material: blood. The sequence came from a man aged 45 to 65 in good health. The chain carries TRBV28 and TRBJ1-2, with D perhaps TRBD1 (6 bases). The CDR3 protein is CASSRPGAGGYTF. The CDR3 DNA reads as TGTGCCAGCAGCCGTCCGGGGGCTGGTGGCTACACCTTC.